This passage covers 5 T cell receptor beta chains from one sample sequenced in a study of beta chain features in type 1 diabetes. The sequenced template was cDNA made from the entire isolated RNA. Measured with immunoSEQ multiplex PCR; TCRdb has only the in-frame clones, and not every one. The table lists hundreds of thousands of clones, less than 20% of them singletons, with 0.07% to 0.095% in the top ten. Sequencing used naive CD4+ T cells from blood. These receptors were obtained from a man aged 18 to 29 in good health.

With regard to this clone: Other DNA sequences in this sample translate to the same CDR3. The chain employs TRBV7-9 and TRBJ2-7; D gene unclear. Germline CDR1 is SEHNR and CDR2 is FQNEAQ (reference sequence). This CDR3 is built from 11 residues. V lost 2 bases and J lost 3, with 2 bases in between. The DNA for the CDR3 is TGTGCCAGCAGCTTAAGCTACGAGCAGTACTTC. This sequence encodes CASSLSYEQYF.

This clone showed up just a few times. This rearrangement joins TRBV7-9 to TRBJ2-1; 14 bases are shared with TRBD2. With 8 bases clipped from V and 4 bases from J, the junction kept 10 bases outside the gene matches. The length of the CDR3 is 17 residues. From germline, CDR1 is SEHNR and CDR2 FQNEAQ (reference sequence). The CDR3 loop is CASARRLAGGPYNEQFF. The CDR3 DNA reads TGTGCCAGCGCCAGGCGACTAGCGGGAGGGCCGTACAATGAGCAGTTCTTC. The whole variable domain, filled in from reference TRBV7-9 and TRBJ2-1, reads DTGVSQNPRHKITKRGQNVTFRCDPISEHNRLYWYRQTLGQGPEFLTYFQNEAQLEKSRLLSDRFSAERPKGSFSTLEIQRTEQGDSAMYLCASARRLAGGPYNEQFFGPGTRLTVL.

The table lists this clone with a few counts. The DNA of the CDR3 is TGTGCCAGTTCTAAAGCAACAGGGGCTACTGAAGCTTTCTTT. This gives the protein CASSKATGATEAFF. The V and J genes are TRBV19 and TRBJ1-1; TRBD1 agrees at 7 bases. Per germline, CDR1 LNHDA and CDR2 SQIVND (reference sequence). The CDR3 contains 14 residues. V shed 8 bases and J 5 bases; nucleotides not matched to a gene: 11.

The genes are TRBV7-2 and TRBJ2-5; D is ambiguous. The V and J ends lost 2 bases and 7 bases respectively, with 5 bases between them. Germline V gene sequence: CDR1 SGHTA, CDR2 FQGNSA. The CDR3 extends over 11 amino acids. CDR3 amino acids: CASSLMRTQYF. The DNA for the CDR3 is TGTGCCAGCAGCTTAATGAGGACCCAGTACTTC.

The chain combines TRBV6-1 with TRBJ1-1; 12 bases line up with TRBD1. CDR1 and CDR2 from the germline V gene are MNHNS and SASEGT. CDR3 size: 14 residues. Trimming removed 6 bases from V and 8 bases from J; junction bases left unmatched: 7. CDR3 nucleotide sequence: TGTGCCAGCAGGCCCCCGGGACAGGGGGCGGAAGCTTTCTTT. It is translated as CASRPPGQGAEAFF.